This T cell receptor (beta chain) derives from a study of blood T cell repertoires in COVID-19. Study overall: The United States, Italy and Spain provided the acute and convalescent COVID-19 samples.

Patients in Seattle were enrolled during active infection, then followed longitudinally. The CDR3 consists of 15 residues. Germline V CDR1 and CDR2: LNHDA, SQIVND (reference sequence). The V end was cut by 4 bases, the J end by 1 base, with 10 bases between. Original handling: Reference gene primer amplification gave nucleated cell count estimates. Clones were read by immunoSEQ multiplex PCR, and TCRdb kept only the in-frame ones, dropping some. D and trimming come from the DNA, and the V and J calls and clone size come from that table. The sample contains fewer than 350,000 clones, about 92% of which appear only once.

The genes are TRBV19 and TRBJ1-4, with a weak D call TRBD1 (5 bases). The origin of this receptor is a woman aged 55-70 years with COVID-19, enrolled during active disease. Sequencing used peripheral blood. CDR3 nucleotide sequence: TGTGCCAGTAGTACATCCAGGGTAACTAATGAAAAACTGTTTTTT. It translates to CASSTSRVTNEKLFF.